This TCR beta chain was captured by sequencing in a study of shared clonotypes between healthy human individuals. Study conclusions and caveats: Naive subsets, compared against memory subsets, generally had larger estimated richness values.

TCRdb's copy holds only in-frame clones and misses some; the assay was immunoSEQ multiplex PCR. The sample contains 300,000 to 400,000 clones, roughly 84% of which appear only once. Germline V gene sequence: CDR1 SGHTA, CDR2 FQGTGA. The CDR3 length is 13 residues. Unmatched junction bases numbered 9, after V lost 11 bases and J lost 5 bases. A remark on this clone: Its specificity is unknown.

The TCR originated in a man between 18 and 29 years old in good health. Sequencing used memory CD8+ T cells sorted from blood. Described subset: CD45RO+ cells pooled with CCR7-negative TemRA cells. V gene TRBV7-3 combines with J gene TRBJ1-1; TRBD1 agrees at 9 bases. DNA for the CDR3: TGTGCCGCGCACGGGACAGGGAATACTGAAGCTTTCTTT. Protein product: CAAHGTGNTEAFF. Combining the CDR3 with reference TRBV7-3 and TRBJ1-1 gives the whole variable domain GAGVSQTPSNKVTEKGKYVELRCDPISGHTALYWYRQSLGQGPEFLIYFQGTGAADDSGLPNDRFFAVRPEGSVSTLKIQRTERGDSAVYLCAAHGTGNTEAFFGQGTRLTVV.